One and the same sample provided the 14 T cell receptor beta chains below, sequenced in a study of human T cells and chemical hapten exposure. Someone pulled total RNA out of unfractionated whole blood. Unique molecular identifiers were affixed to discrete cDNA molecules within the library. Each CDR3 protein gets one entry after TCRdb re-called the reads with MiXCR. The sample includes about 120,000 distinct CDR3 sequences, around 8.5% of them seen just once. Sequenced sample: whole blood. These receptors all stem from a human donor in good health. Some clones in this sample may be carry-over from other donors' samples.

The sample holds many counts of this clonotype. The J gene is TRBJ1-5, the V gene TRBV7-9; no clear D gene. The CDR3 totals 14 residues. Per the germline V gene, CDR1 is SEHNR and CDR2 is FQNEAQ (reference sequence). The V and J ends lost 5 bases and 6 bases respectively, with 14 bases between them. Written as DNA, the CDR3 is TGTGCCAGCAGCCCCACCGAGAGGGCTCAGCCCCAGCATTTT. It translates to CASSPTERAQPQHF. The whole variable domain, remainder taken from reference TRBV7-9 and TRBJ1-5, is DTGVSQNPRHKITKRGQNVTFRCDPISEHNRLYWYRQTLGQGPEFLTYFQNEAQLEKSRLLSDRFSAERPKGSFSTLEIQRTEQGDSAMYLCASSPTERAQPQHFGDGTRLSIL.

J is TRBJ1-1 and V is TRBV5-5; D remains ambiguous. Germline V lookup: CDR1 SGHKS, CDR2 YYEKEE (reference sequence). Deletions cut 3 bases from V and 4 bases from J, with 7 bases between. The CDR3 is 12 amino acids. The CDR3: CASSYGLTEAFF. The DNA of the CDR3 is TGTGCCAGCAGCTACGGGCTCACTGAAGCTTTCTTT.

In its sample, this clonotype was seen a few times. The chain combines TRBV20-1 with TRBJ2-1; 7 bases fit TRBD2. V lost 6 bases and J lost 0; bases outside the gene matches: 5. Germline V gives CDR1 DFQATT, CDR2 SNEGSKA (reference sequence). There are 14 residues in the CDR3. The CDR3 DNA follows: TGCAGTGCAGGGGAGGGTCCCTCCTACAATGAGCAGTTCTTC. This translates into CSAGEGPSYNEQFF.

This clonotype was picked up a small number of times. The DNA for the CDR3 is TGCAGTGCTCCCGAGGTTAGGGTGAACACTGAAGCTTTCTTT. The encoded protein is CSAPEVRVNTEAFF. The chain couples TRBV20-1 to TRBJ1-1; D call uncertain. Trimming took off 5 bases at V and 0 bases at J, with 13 bases between the two ends. This CDR3 is 14 amino acids long. CDR1 DFQATT and CDR2 SNEGSKA come from the germline V gene (reference sequence).

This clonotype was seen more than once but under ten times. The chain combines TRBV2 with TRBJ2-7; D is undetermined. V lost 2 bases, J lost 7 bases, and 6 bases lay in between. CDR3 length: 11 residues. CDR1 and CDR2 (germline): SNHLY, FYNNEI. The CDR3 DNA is TGTGCCAGCAGTGAATTGGGGGAGCAGTACTTC. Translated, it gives CASSELGEQYF. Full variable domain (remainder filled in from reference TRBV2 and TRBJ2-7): EPEVTQTPSHQVTQMGQEVILRCVPISNHLYFYWYRQILGQKVEFLVSFYNNEISEKSEIFDDQFSVERPDGSNFTLKIRSTKLEDSAMYFCASSELGEQYFGPGTRLTVT.

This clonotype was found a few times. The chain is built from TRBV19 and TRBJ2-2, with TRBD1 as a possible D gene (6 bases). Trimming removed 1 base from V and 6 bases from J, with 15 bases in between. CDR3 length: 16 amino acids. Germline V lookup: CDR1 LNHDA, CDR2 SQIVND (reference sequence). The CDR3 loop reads CASSIGDRPKPGELFF. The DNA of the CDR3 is TGTGCCAGTAGTATAGGAGACAGGCCTAAGCCCGGGGAGCTGTTTTTT.

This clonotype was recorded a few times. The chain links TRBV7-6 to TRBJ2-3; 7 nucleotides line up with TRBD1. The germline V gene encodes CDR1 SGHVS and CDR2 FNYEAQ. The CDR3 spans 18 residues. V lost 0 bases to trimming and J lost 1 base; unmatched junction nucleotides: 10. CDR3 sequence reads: CASSLASLWQGGTDTQYF. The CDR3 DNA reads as TGTGCCAGCAGCTTAGCTTCTTTGTGGCAGGGGGGCACAGATACGCAGTATTTT.

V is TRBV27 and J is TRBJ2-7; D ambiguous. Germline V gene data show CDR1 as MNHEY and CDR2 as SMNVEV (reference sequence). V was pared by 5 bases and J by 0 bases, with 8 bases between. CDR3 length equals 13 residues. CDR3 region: CASSDGASYEQYF. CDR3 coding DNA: TGTGCCAGCAGTGACGGTGCCTCCTACGAGCAGTACTTC.

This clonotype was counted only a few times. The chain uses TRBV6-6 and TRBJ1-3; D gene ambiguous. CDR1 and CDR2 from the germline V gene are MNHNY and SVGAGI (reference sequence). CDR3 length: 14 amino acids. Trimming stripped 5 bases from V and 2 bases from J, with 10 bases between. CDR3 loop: CASSRAGAGNTIYF. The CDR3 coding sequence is TGTGCCAGCAGTCGAGCAGGAGCTGGAAACACCATATATTTT.

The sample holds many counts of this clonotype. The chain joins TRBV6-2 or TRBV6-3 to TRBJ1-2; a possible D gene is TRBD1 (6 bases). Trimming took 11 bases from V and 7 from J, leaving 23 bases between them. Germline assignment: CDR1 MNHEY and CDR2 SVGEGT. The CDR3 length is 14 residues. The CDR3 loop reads CAVSRGQWESGYTF. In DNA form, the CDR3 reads TGTGCCGTCAGCCGTGGACAGTGGGAGTCTGGCTACACCTTC.

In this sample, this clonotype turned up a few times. This chain's CDR3 is CASSGGTETGELFF. DNA of the CDR3: TGTGCCAGCAGTGGCGGGACAGAAACCGGGGAGCTGTTTTTT. This sequence joins TRBV25-1 and TRBJ2-2; the D gene is possibly TRBD1 (7 bases). The V and J ends lost 4 bases and 5 bases respectively, with 11 bases between them. This CDR3 is 14 amino acids long. Per germline, CDR1 MGHDK and CDR2 SYGVNS. Looking up the rest from reference TRBV25-1 and TRBJ2-2 gives the full variable domain: EADIYQTPRYLVIGTGKKITLECSQTMGHDKMYWYQQDPGMELHLIHYSYGVNSTEKGDLSSESTVSRIRTEHFPLTLESARPSHTSQYLCASSGGTETGELFFGEGSRLTVL.

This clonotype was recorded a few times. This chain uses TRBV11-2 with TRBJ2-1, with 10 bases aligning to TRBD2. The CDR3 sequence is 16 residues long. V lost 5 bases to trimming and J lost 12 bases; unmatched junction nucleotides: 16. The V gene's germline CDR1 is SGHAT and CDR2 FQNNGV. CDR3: CASSPSSSGRLSGQFF. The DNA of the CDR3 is TGTGCCAGCAGCCCGAGCTCTAGCGGGAGACTATCGGGGCAGTTCTTC.

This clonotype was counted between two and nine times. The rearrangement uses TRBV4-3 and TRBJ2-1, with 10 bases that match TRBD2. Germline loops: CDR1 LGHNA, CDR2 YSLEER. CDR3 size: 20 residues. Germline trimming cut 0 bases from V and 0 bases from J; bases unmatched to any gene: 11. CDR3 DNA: TGCGCCAGCAGCCAAGAAGGCCTAGCGGGGGTTGCGAGCTCCTACAATGAGCAGTTCTTC. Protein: CASSQEGLAGVASSYNEQFF.

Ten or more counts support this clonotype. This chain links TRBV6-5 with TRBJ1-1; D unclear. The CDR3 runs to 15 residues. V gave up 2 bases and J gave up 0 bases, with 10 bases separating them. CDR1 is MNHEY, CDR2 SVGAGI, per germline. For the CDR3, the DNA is TGTGCCAGCAGTTACGGGCAGACTTTGAACACTGAAGCTTTCTTT. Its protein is CASSYGQTLNTEAFF.